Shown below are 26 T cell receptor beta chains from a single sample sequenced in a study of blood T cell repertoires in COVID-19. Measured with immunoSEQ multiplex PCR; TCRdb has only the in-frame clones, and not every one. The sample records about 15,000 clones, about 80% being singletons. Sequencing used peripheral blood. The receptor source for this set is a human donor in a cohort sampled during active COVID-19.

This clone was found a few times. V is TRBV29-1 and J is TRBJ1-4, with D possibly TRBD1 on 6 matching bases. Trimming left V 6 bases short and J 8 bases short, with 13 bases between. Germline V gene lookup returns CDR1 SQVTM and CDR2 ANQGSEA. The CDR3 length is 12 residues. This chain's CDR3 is CSVAQGQEKLFF. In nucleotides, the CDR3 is TGCAGCGTGGCCCAGGGGCAGGAAAAACTGTTTTTT.

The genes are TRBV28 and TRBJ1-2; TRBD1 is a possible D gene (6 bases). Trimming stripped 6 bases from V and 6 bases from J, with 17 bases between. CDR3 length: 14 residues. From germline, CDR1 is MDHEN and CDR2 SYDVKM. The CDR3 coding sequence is TGTGCCAGCAGCCCCCCCGGGACACCTAATGGCTACACCTTC. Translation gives CASSPPGTPNGYTF.

The CDR3 reads CASSSRQGAEAFF. DNA for the CDR3: TGCGCCAGCAGCTCGCGACAGGGAGCTGAAGCTTTCTTT. The V and J genes are TRBV5-1 and TRBJ1-1, with 7 bases that match TRBD1. V shed 3 bases, J shed 6 bases, and the junction held 5 bases outside the gene matches. The CDR3 loop spans 13 amino acids. Germline V lookup: CDR1 SGHRS, CDR2 YFSETQ.

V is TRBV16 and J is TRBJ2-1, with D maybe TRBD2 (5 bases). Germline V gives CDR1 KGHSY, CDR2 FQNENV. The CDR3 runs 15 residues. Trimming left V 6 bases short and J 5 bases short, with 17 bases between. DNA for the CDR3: TGTGCCAGCAGAAGAGGGAGTAAGTGGGACAATGAGCAGTTCTTC. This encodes CASRRGSKWDNEQFF.

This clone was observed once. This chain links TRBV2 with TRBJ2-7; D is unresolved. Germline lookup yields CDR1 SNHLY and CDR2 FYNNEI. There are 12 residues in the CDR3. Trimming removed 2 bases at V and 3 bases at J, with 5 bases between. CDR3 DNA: TGTGCCAGCAGTGAACGGAGCTACGAGCAGTACTTC. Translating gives CASSERSYEQYF.

The CDR3 region is CASVPTEPYNEQFF. In DNA, the CDR3 is TGTGCCAGCGTCCCGACTGAACCCTACAATGAGCAGTTCTTC. The V and J genes are TRBV2 and TRBJ2-1; D gene uncertain. The CDR3 has 14 residues. The V end was cut by 8 bases, the J end by 2 bases, with 13 bases between. CDR1 and CDR2 (germline): SNHLY, FYNNEI.

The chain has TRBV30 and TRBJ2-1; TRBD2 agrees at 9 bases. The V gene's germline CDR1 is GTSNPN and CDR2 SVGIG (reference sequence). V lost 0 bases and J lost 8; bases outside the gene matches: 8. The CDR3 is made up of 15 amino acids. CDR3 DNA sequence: TGTGCCTGGAGTGTAATGGCGGGAGGGCCCCATGAGCAGTTCTTC. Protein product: CAWSVMAGGPHEQFF.

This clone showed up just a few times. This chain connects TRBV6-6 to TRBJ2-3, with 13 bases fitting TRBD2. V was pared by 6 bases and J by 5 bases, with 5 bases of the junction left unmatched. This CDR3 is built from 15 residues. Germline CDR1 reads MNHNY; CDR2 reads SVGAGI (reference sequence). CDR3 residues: CASRRTSGRGDTQYF. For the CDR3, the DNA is TGTGCCAGCAGAAGGACTAGCGGGAGAGGAGATACGCAGTATTTT.

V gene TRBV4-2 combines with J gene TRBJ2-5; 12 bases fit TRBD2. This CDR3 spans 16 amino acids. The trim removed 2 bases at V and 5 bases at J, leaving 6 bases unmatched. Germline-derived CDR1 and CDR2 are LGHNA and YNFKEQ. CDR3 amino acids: CASSQKLAGGGETQYF. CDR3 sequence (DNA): TGTGCCAGCAGCCAAAAACTAGCGGGAGGTGGGGAGACCCAGTACTTC.

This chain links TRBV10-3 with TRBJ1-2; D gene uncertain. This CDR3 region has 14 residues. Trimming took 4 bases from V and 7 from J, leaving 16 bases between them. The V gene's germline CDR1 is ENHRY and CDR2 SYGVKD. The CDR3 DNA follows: TGTGCCATCAGTGGAACCACTGATCGAACTGGCTACACCTTC. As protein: CAISGTTDRTGYTF.

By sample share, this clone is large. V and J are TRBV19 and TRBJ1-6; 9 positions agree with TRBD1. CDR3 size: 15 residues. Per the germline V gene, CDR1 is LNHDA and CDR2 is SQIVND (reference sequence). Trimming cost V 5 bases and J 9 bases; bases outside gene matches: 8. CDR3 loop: CASSSTGGEGSPLHF. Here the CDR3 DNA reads TGTGCCAGTAGTTCTACAGGGGGCGAAGGTTCACCCCTCCACTTT.

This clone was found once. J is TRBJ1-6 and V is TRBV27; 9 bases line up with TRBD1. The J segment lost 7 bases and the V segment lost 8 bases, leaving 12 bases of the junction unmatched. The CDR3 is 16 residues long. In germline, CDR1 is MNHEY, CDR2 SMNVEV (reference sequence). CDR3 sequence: CASGQDGDRVNSPLHF. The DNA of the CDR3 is TGTGCCAGCGGACAGGATGGGGACAGGGTGAATTCACCCCTCCACTTT.

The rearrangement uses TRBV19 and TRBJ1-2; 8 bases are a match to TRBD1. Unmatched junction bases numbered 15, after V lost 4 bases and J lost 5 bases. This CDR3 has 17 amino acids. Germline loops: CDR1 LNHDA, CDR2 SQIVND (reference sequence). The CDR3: CASSRGTGPRLLYGYTF. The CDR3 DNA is TGTGCCAGTAGTAGAGGGACAGGCCCCCGACTTCTATATGGCTACACCTTC.

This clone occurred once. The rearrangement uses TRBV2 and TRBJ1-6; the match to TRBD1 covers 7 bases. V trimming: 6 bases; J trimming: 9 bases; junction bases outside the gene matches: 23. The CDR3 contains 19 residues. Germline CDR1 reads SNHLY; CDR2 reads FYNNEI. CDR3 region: CASRGASDTQGLRSSPLHF. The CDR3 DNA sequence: TGTGCCAGCAGAGGGGCGAGTGATACACAGGGGCTCCGGTCTTCACCCCTCCACTTT.

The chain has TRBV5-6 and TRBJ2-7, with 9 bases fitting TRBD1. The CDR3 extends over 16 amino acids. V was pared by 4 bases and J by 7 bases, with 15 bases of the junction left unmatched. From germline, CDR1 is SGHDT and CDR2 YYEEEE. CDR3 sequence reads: CASSSDRGGQGIEQYF. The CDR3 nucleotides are TGTGCCAGCAGCAGCGATCGAGGGGGACAGGGTATTGAGCAGTACTTC. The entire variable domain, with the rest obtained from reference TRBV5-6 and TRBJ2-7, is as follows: DAGVTQSPTHLIKTRGQQVTLRCSPKSGHDTVSWYQQALGQGPQFIFQYYEEEERQRGNFPDRFSGHQFPNYSSELNVNALLLGDSALYLCASSSDRGGQGIEQYFGPGTRLTVT.

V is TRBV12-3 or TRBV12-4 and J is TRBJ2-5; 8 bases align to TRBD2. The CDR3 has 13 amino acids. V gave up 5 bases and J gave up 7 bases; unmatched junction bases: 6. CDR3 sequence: CASSDSGVGTQYF. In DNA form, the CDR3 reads TGTGCCAGCAGTGATAGCGGGGTAGGGACCCAGTACTTC.

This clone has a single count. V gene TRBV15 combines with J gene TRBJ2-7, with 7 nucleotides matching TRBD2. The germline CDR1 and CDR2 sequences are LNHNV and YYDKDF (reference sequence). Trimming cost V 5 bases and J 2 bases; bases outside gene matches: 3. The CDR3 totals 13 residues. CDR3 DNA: TGTGCCACCAGCGGGGGGGGGACCTACGAGCAGTACTTC. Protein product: CATSGGGTYEQYF.

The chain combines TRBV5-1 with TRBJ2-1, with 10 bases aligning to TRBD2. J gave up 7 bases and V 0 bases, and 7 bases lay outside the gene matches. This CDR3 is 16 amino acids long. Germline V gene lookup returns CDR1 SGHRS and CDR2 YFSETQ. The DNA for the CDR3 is TGCGCCAGCAGCTTGGCGGGACTAGCGAGTCTAAATGAGCAGTTCTTC. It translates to CASSLAGLASLNEQFF.

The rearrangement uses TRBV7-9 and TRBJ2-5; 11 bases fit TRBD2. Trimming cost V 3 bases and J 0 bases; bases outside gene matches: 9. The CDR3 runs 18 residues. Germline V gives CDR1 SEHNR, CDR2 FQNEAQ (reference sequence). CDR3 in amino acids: CASSFSGTSGLYQETQYF. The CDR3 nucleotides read TGTGCCAGCAGCTTCAGTGGGACTAGCGGACTGTACCAAGAGACCCAGTACTTC.

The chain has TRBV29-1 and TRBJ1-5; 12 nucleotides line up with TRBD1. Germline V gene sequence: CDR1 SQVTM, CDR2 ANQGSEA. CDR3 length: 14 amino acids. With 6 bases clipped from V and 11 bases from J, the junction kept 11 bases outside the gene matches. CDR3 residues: CSVIPGTGGKTQHF. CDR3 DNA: TGCAGCGTAATTCCCGGGACAGGGGGCAAGACCCAGCATTTT.

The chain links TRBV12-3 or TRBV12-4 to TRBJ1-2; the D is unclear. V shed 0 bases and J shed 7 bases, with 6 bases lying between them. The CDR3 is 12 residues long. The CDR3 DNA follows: TGTGCCAGCAGTTTAGCCGGCGGTGGCTACACCTTC. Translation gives CASSLAGGGYTF.

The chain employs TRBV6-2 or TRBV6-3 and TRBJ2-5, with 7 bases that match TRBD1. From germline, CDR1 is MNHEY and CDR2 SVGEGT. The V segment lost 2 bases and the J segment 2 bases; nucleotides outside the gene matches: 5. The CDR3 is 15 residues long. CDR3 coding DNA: TGTGCCAGCAGTTACCCCGGACAGGCTCAAGAGACCCAGTACTTC. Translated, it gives CASSYPGQAQETQYF.

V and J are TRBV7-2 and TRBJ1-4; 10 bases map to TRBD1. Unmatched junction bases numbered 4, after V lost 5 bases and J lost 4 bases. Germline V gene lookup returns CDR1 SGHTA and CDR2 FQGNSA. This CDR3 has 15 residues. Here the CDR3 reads CASSGQGGSNEKLFF. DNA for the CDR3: TGTGCCAGCAGCGGACAGGGGGGTAGTAATGAAAAACTGTTTTTT.

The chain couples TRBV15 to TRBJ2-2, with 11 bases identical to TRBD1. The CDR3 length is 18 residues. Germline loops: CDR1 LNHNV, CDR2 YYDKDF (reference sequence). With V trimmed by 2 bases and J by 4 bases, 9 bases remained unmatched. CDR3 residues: CATSRPGTGGFLTGELFF. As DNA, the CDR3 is TGTGCCACCAGCAGACCTGGGACAGGGGGTTTCCTCACCGGGGAGCTGTTTTTT.

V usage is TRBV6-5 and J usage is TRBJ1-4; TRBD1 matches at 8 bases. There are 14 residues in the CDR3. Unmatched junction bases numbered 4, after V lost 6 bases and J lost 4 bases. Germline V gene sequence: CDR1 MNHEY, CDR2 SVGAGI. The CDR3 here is CASSQGQVNEKLFF. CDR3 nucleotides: TGTGCCAGCAGCCAGGGACAGGTTAATGAAAAACTGTTTTTT.

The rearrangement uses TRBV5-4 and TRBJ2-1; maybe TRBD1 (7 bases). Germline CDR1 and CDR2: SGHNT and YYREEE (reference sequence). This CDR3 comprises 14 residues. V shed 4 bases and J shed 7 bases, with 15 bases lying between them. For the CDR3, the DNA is TGTGCCAGCAGCCGCGGGGACAGTAAGAATGAGCAGTTCTTC. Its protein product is CASSRGDSKNEQFF.